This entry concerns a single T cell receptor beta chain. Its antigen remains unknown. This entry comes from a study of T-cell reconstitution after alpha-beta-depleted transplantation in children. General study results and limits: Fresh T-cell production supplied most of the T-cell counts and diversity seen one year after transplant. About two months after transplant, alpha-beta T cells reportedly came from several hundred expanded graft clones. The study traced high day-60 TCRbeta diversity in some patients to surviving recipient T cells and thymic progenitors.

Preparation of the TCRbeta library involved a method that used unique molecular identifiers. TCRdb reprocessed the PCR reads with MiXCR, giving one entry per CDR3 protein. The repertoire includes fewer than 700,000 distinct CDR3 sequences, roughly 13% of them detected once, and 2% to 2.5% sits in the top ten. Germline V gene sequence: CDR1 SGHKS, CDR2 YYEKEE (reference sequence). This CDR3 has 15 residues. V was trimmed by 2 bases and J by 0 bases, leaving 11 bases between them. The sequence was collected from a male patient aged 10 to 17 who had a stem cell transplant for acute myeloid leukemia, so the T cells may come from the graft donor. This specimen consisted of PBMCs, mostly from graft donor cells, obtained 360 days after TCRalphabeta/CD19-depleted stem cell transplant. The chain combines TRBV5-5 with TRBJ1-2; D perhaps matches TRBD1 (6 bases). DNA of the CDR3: TGTGCCAGCAGCTTACAGGGATCTACTAACTATGGCTACACCTTC. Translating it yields CASSLQGSTNYGYTF. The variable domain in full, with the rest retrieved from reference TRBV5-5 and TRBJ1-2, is DAGVTQSPTHLIKTRGQQVTLRCSPISGHKSVSWYQQVLGQGPQFIFQYYEKEERGRGNFPDRFSARQFPNYSSELNVNALLLGDSALYLCASSLQGSTNYGYTFGSGTRLTVV.